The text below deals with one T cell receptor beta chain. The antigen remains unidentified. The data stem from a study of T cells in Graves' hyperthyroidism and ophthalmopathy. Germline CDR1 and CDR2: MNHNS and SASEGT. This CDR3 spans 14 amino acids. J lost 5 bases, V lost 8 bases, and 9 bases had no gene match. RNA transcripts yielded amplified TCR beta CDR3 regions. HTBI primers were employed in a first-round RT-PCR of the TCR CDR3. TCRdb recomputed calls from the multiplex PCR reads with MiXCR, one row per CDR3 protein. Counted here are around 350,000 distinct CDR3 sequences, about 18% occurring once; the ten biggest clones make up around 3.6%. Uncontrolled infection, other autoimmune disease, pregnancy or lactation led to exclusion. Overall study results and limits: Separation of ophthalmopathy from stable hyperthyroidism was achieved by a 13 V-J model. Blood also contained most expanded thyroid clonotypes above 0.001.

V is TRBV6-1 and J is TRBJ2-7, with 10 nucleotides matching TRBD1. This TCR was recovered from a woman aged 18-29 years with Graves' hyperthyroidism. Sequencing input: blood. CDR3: CASGKDRGSHEQYF. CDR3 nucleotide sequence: TGTGCCAGCGGTAAGGACAGGGGGAGCCACGAGCAGTACTTC.